The source of this TCR beta chain is a study of T-cell reconstitution after alpha-beta-depleted transplantation in children. The CDR3 has 15 residues. Trimming took 3 bases from V and 6 from J, leaving 15 bases between them. In its sample, this clonotype was seen many times. As it was prepared, the TCRbeta library received unique molecular identifiers. Each CDR3 protein gets one entry after TCRdb re-called the PCR reads with MiXCR. The sample holds around 370,000 distinct CDR3 sequences; 10% are singletons and the top ten take more than 2%. The sequence came from a human donor who donated a stem cell graft to a child with acute lymphoblastic leukemia. The chain couples TRBV12-3 or TRBV12-4 to TRBJ2-1; no firm D call. The material was PBMCs from the stem cell graft donor, obtained from the stem cell graft. CDR3 nucleotides: TGTGCCAGCAGTTTTTGGGCAAATAGCTTCAATGAGCAGTTCTTC. Residues: CASSFWANSFNEQFF.